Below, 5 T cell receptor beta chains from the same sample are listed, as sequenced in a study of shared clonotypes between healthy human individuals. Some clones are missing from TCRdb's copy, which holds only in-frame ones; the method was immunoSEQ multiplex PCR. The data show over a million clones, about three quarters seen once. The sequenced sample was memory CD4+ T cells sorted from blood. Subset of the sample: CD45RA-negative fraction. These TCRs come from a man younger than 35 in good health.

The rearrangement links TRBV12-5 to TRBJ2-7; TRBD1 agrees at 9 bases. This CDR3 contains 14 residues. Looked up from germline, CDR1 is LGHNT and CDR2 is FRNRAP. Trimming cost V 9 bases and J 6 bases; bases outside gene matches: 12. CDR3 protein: CASSAGQGPAEQYF. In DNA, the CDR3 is TGTGCTAGCAGCGCGGGACAGGGTCCTGCCGAGCAGTACTTC.

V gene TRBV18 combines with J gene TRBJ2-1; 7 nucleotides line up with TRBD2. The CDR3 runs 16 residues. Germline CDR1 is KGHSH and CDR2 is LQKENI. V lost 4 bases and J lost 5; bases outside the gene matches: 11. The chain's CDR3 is CASSRAGTTTNNEQFF. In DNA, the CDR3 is TGTGCCAGCTCACGGGCCGGGACTACGACCAACAATGAGCAGTTCTTC.

The CDR3 DNA reads TGTGCCAGCAGCTCCACAGGGGTAAAGAGCAATCAGCCCCAGCATTTT. Translated, it gives CASSSTGVKSNQPQHF. V and J are TRBV28 and TRBJ1-5; 7 positions match TRBD1. J gave up 1 base and V 6 bases, and 9 bases lay outside the gene matches. In germline, CDR1 is MDHEN, CDR2 SYDVKM. The CDR3 runs to 16 residues.

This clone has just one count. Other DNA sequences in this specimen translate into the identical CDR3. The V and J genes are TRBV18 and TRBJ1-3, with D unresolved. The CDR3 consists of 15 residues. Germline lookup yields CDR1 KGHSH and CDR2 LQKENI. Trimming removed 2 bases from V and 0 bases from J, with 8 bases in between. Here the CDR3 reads CASSPSGSSGNTIYF. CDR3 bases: TGTGCCAGCTCACCATCGGGGAGCTCTGGAAACACCATATATTTT.

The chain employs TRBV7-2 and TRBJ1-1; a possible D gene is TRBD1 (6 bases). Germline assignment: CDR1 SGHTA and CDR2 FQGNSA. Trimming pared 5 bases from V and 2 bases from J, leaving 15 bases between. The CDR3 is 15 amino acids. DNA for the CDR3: TGTGCCAGCAGCCAACAGGGTCGAGGAAACACTGAAGCTTTCTTT. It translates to CASSQQGRGNTEAFF.